Shown below are 11 T cell receptor beta chains from a single sample sequenced in a study of Ad26.COV2.S vaccination and SARS-CoV-2 variants. Treatment in this sample: about 20 received Ad26.COV2.S at low or high dose, single or two shots; about 5 received placebo; per-sample allocation not given. After the first vaccine or placebo injection, samples were drawn on day 63. Profiling relied on immunoSEQ multiplex PCR, and the TCRdb table lists in-frame clones only, not all of them. The data hold 350,000 to 550,000 clones, with 89% observed a single time. The source material was peripheral blood, sampled in a trial of Ad26.COV2.S vaccine versus placebo. The receptors come from a person aged 18-65 years who received the Ad26.COV2.S COVID-19 vaccine or a placebo.

The chain joins TRBV5-4 to TRBJ2-3; 16 bases map to TRBD2. V was clipped by 3 bases and J by 6 bases; unmatched bases: 4. This CDR3 is 16 amino acids long. The germline V gene has CDR1 SGHNT and CDR2 YYREEE (reference sequence). The CDR3 nucleotides are TGTGCCAGCAGCTCGCCGGGACTAGCGGGGGGGGATACGCAGTATTTT. Translated: CASSSPGLAGGDTQYF. The full variable domain, completed using reference TRBV5-4 and TRBJ2-3, is ETGVTQSPTHLIKTRGQQVTLRCSSQSGHNTVSWYQQALGQGPQFIFQYYREEENGRGNFPPRFSGLQFPNYSSELNVNALELDDSALYLCASSSPGLAGGDTQYFGPGTRLTVL.

The chain employs TRBV9 and TRBJ1-3, with D unclear. This CDR3 has 15 residues. CDR1 is SGDLS, CDR2 YYNGEE, per germline. The ends were cut back, 2 bases at V and 4 bases at J, with 13 bases in the middle. The CDR3 protein is CASSVDLIMGNTIYF. CDR3 coding DNA: TGTGCCAGCAGCGTGGATCTGATCATGGGAAACACCATATATTTT.

The chain combines TRBV11-3 with TRBJ2-7, with D perhaps matching TRBD2 (5 bases). Trimming removed 3 bases at V and 2 bases at J, with 11 bases between. Per germline, CDR1 SGHNT and CDR2 YENEEA. This CDR3 has 14 residues. CDR3 in amino acids: CASSFGGGAYEQYV. Written as DNA, the CDR3 is TGTGCCAGCAGCTTCGGAGGTGGGGCCTACGAGCAGTACGTC.

In nucleotides, the CDR3 is TGCAGCGTTGACCGGCCAGCTGAGCAGTTCTTC. Its protein is CSVDRPAEQFF. This chain links TRBV29-1 with TRBJ2-1; no clear D. This CDR3 region has 11 residues. Trimming removed 3 bases from V and 9 bases from J, with 9 bases in between. Germline values: CDR1 SQVTM, CDR2 ANQGSEA.

The table lists this clone with a count of one. The chain employs TRBV19 and TRBJ2-5; 9 bases map to TRBD2. CDR1 and CDR2 from the germline V gene are LNHDA and SQIVND (reference sequence). This CDR3 is built from 16 residues. The V and J ends lost 3 bases and 2 bases, in that order; junction bases with no gene match: 7. The CDR3 nucleotides are TGTGCCAGTAGTATCAGTACTAGCGGGTTGCAAGAGACCCAGTACTTC. Protein product: CASSISTSGLQETQYF.

This clone has more than one count but fewer than ten. In DNA form, the CDR3 reads TGTGCCAGCAGTAGAGCCCCAAGACTGGTTCTTGAGCAGTTCTTC. This codes for CASSRAPRLVLEQFF. The chain combines TRBV27 with TRBJ2-1; D gene unclear. Germline CDR1 MNHEY, CDR2 SMNVEV (reference sequence). Between the trimmed V and J ends, which lost 5 bases and 9 bases, there was a span of 20 bases. The CDR3 runs 15 residues.

The J gene is TRBJ2-5, the V gene TRBV6-1; D remains ambiguous. Germline lookup yields CDR1 MNHNS and CDR2 SASEGT. The V and J ends lost 0 bases and 4 bases respectively, with 6 bases between them. This CDR3 spans 13 amino acids. The CDR3 reads CASSEAARETQYF. The CDR3 region has the DNA TGTGCCAGCAGTGAAGCAGCTCGAGAGACCCAGTACTTC.

This clone was detected once. This chain connects TRBV25-1 to TRBJ1-1; D call uncertain. Germline V gene sequence: CDR1 MGHDK, CDR2 SYGVNS. Trimming took off 3 bases at V and 10 bases at J, with 15 bases between the two ends. The CDR3 runs to 13 residues. CDR3 residues: CASSEPGSRLAFF. The CDR3 region has the DNA TGTGCCAGCAGTGAGCCGGGCAGTCGTTTAGCTTTCTTT.

The CDR3 region is CASSQGLAGGEYQETQYF. The CDR3 nucleotides read TGCGCCAGCAGCCAAGGGTTAGCGGGAGGGGAGTACCAAGAGACCCAGTACTTC. The V and J genes are TRBV4-3 and TRBJ2-5; 11 nucleotides align to TRBD2. CDR1 is LGHNA, CDR2 YSLEER, per germline. The CDR3 extends over 18 amino acids. Trimming took 1 base from V and 0 from J; bases not matched to a gene: 7.

The chain carries TRBV2 and TRBJ1-2, with a tentative D call TRBD1 (5 bases). This CDR3 region has 12 residues. CDR1 is SNHLY, CDR2 FYNNEI, per germline. Trimming pared 8 bases from V and 4 bases from J, leaving 11 bases between. The CDR3 region is CASLDTGYGYTF. CDR3 in DNA: TGTGCCAGCCTGGACACGGGCTATGGCTACACCTTC. The full variable domain, with the rest looked up from reference TRBV2 and TRBJ1-2, is EPEVTQTPSHQVTQMGQEVILRCVPISNHLYFYWYRQILGQKVEFLVSFYNNEISEKSEIFDDQFSVERPDGSNFTLKIRSTKLEDSAMYFCASLDTGYGYTFGSGTRLTVV.

J is TRBJ1-2 and V is TRBV30; D unresolved. V was shortened by 0 bases and J by 10 bases, with 18 bases between the two germline ends. The CDR3 length is 14 residues. Germline CDR1 and CDR2: GTSNPN and SVGIG (reference sequence). The CDR3 spells CAWSVMGGPRYYTF. For the CDR3, the DNA is TGTGCCTGGAGTGTAATGGGCGGACCCCGGTACTACACCTTC.